A selection of T cell receptor beta chains follows, all from one sample in a study of cytomegalovirus exposure and HLA in healthy donors. The method was immunoSEQ multiplex PCR; TCRdb's version includes in-frame clones alone and lacks a portion of them. Of under 200,000 clones listed, 70% to 90% were seen once; the top ten hold around 0.3%. Material: PBMCs. Receptors originate from a woman younger than 45 in good health and CMV-seronegative. Each CDR3 is given without its conserved first and last residue.

V: TRBV4-1
J: TRBJ2-2
CDR3: ASSLSGGSGELF

V: TRBV2
J: TRBJ2-3
CDR3: AIIRGTRESDTQY

V: TRBV5-4
J: TRBJ2-2
CDR3: ASSRTGSGTGELF

V: TRBV6-1
J: TRBJ2-7
CDR3: AGATLRDSRQQY

V: TRBV6-5
J: TRBJ2-3
CDR3: ATGRGNTQY

V: TRBV7-2
J: TRBJ2-3
CDR3: ASSTRGGTDTQY

V: TRBV30
J: TRBJ1-2
CDR3: AWSYGGGYT

V: TRBV2
J: TRBJ1-1
CDR3: ASSREGGNTEAF

V: TRBV19
J: TRBJ2-2
CDR3: ASSISGNTGELF

V: TRBV28
J: TRBJ1-1
CDR3: ASSLWQNTEAF

V: TRBV6-1
J: TRBJ2-2
CDR3: ASSELLAGHGELF

V: TRBV9
J: TRBJ2-3
CDR3: ASSVMTDTQY

V: TRBV7-9
J: TRBJ2-1
CDR3: ASSLWGLAGGSYNEQF

V: TRBV4-1
J: TRBJ1-5
CDR3: ASSPRFGNSNQPQH

V: TRBV7-9
J: TRBJ2-2
CDR3: ASSPPGTGELF

V: TRBV28
J: TRBJ1-2
CDR3: ASSSPPTGHYGYT

V: TRBV28
J: TRBJ2-7
CDR3: ASSLPGTVRAYEQY